This TCR beta chain emerged from a study of blood T cell repertoires in COVID-19. Participant age was about 18 to 95 years, and participants resided in 20 to 30 US areas. Per the original data handling: Amplification from reference gene primers served as the basis for estimated nucleated cell counts. Measured with immunoSEQ multiplex PCR; TCRdb has only the in-frame clones, and not every one. Clonal size and the V and J genes are those of that table, whereas D and trimming came from the DNA. The sample has about 210,000 clones; 65% to 90% are singletons. The CDR3 loop spans 16 amino acids. From germline, CDR1 is LGHNA and CDR2 YSLEER. Trimming cost V 0 bases and J 0 bases; bases outside gene matches: 2.

The gene calls are TRBV4-3 and TRBJ2-7, with 10 bases lining up with TRBD2. Sequenced sample: PBMCs or T cells enriched from blood (not recorded which). The source of this sequence is a woman aged 50 to 60 with acute COVID-19. The chain's CDR3 is CASSQETSGLSYEQYF. As DNA, the CDR3 is TGCGCCAGCAGCCAAGAGACTAGCGGGCTCTCCTACGAGCAGTACTTC.